The subject of this entry is one T cell receptor beta chain. Its antigen is as yet unknown. The sample is drawn from a study of T cell responses to AZD1222 COVID-19 vaccine. Whole-study context: Pooling covered second doses at about 4 or about 12 weeks.

Germline V gives CDR1 GTSNPN, CDR2 SVGIG (reference sequence). V shed 2 bases and J shed 2 bases, with 12 bases lying between them. This CDR3 contains 14 residues. Measured with immunoSEQ multiplex PCR; TCRdb has only the in-frame clones, and not every one. Counted here are 130,000 or so clones, around 92% occurring once; the ten biggest clones make up over 2.5%. Findings of the study overall: Females made up more of the donors, who were largely white British, and clonal diversity may have come out too low. Baseline testing showed seropositivity in only six AZD1222 recipients.

This TCR came from an adult in good health. The rearrangement links TRBV30 to TRBJ1-2; TRBD1 might be the D (5 bases). This specimen was peripheral blood, taken on day 0 of AZD1222 vaccination. This CDR3 is CAWSPGTVNYGYTF. CDR3 sequence (DNA): TGTGCCTGGAGTCCGGGGACGGTCAACTATGGCTACACCTTC. Together with reference TRBV30 and TRBJ1-2, the CDR3 gives the full variable domain: SQTIHQWPATLVQPVGSPLSLECTVEGTSNPNLYWYRQAAGRGLQLLFYSVGIGQISSEVPQNLSASRPQDRQFILSSKKLLLSDSGFYLCAWSPGTVNYGYTFGSGTRLTVV.